Listed below are T cell receptor beta chains from one sample, sequenced in a study of shared clonotypes between healthy human individuals. The repertoire was sequenced with immunoSEQ multiplex PCR; TCRdb's copy has only in-frame clones and lacks some. Among over a million clones listed, about 84% were seen once. Input material: memory CD4+ T cells from PBMCs. The receptors shown here come from a man aged 18 to 29 in good health. Some clones in this sample may be carry-over from other donors' samples. CDR3s leave out the opening cysteine and the closing phenylalanine or tryptophan.

v_call cdr3_aa
TRBV2 ASSQQGEDQPQH
TRBV19 ASSLGTNTDTQY
TRBV27 ASSSPGTGAPEPENNQPQH
TRBV5-1 ASSLQGVGYTEAF
TRBV7-6 ASSSASGLNNEKLF
TRBV18 ASSPPSGRTGELF
TRBV29-1 SVGTTGGAF
TRBV7-9 AIPSGSGGNTGELF
TRBV18 ASSEQEVQY
TRBV7-9 ASTVRGNTIY
TRBV6-5 ASSILAGGPGELF
TRBV5-5 ASSLRGESYEQY
TRBV27 ASSPIVDYYGYT
TRBV18 ASSLLRDASYEQY
TRBV7-9 ASSLVGTSYEQY
TRBV7-6 ASSLDIDTAQH
TRBV10-3 AIRGTGHVDEQY
TRBV13 ASSLTSWGRALTGELF
TRBV7-3 ASSPIRESKDTQY
TRBV28 ASSLYLQGGEGGYGYT
TRBV4-1 ASSQDPWQLNEKLF
TRBV7-2 ASSLAGQLNYGYT
TRBV5-4 ASKPENSYNEQF
TRBV9 ASSPSSGNTIY
TRBV10-3 AISDPSKGATNEKLF
TRBV27 ASSFWTGAPTGGYT
TRBV27 ASSNFGDRGNQPQH
TRBV5-1 ASSSPEGSYEQY
TRBV5-4 ASSLSGEFGDTQY
TRBV9 ASSVGQGGTYEQY
TRBV18 ASSPSRGTGELF
TRBV6-1 AIGGGGKGSYEQY
TRBV5-4 ASSHPSTGGTEAF
TRBV18 ASSPEGDEQY
TRBV15 ATSRSLGLLNGYT
TRBV9 ASSVEQGAWTGELF
TRBV6-1 ASSARDGGAGSNQPQH
TRBV18 ASSRSGQGRTYEQY
TRBV6-1 ASSEGGVATEAF
TRBV30 AWSVGLGMAF
TRBV4-3 ASSQEQGATGELF
TRBV4-2 ASSQPGAGELF
TRBV4-1 ASSQGNGKEVKNIQY
TRBV30 AWRGPSSLNEQF
TRBV4-1 ASSQEASASILAKNIQY
TRBV29-1 SSWDRGTKGYT
TRBV5-5 ASSSLAGNSYEQY
TRBV4-3 ASSQEGANEKLF
TRBV28 ASSLIALGQSNEKLF
TRBV27 ASSRDGAYEQY
TRBV5-8 ASSFQGASGNTIY